The T cell receptor beta chain under discussion was sequenced for a study of cytomegalovirus exposure and HLA in healthy donors. Broader study findings: There were about 160 TCR beta chains listed as cytomegalovirus-associated. A few CMV-associated chains were confirmed in vitro to be specific for CMV antigens.

Only in-frame clones appear in the TCRdb table, and some are missing; sequencing was by immunoSEQ multiplex PCR. The data show roughly 130,000 clones, roughly four fifths seen once. The CDR3 extends over 10 amino acids. Germline assignment: CDR1 SQVTM and CDR2 ANQGSEA. The ends were cut back, 5 bases at V and 7 bases at J, with 6 bases in the middle. In regard to this clone: As yet, its antigen is unknown.

The genes are TRBV29-1 and TRBJ2-1; D perhaps matches TRBD2 (5 bases). Sequencing used PBMCs. This TCR was recovered from a woman younger than 45 in good health and CMV-seronegative. The CDR3 loop reads CSVRDNEQFF. The CDR3 region has the DNA TGCAGCGTTCGGGATAATGAGCAGTTCTTC.